This passage covers 4 T cell receptor beta chains from one sample sequenced in a study of human T cells and chemical hapten exposure. The sample's time point: pre-sensitization, week 0. Stated treatment: therapeutic diphenylcyclopropenone sensitization with weekly scalp DPC. MiXCR, applied by TCRdb to the RACE reads, yields one record per CDR3 protein. The table lists fewer than 140,000 distinct CDR3 sequences, approximately 12% of them singletons. The input for sequencing was whole blood, taken in connection with sensitization to the hapten diphenylcyclopropenone (DPC). These receptors were collected from a woman between 45 and 60 years old with alopecia areata. Some clones in this sample may be carry-over from other donors' samples.

Only a few counts were recorded for this clonotype. This CDR3 reads CASSLVAQSAWGEQFF. The CDR3 nucleotides read TGCGCCAGCAGCTTGGTAGCGCAGTCGGCTTGGGGTGAGCAGTTCTTC. The V and J genes are TRBV5-1 and TRBJ2-1; perhaps TRBD2 as D (5 bases). The CDR3 totals 16 residues. The V gene's germline CDR1 is SGHRS and CDR2 YFSETQ. The germline V and J ends were trimmed by 0 bases and 9 bases, with 19 bases remaining between them.

Notes on this clonotype: A clone one base away is much larger, so this may be a read error. This chain joins TRBV3-1 and TRBJ2-1, with 10 positions matching TRBD2. This CDR3 comprises 15 residues. The germline CDR1 and CDR2 sequences are LGHDT and YNNKEL (reference sequence). CDR3 bases: TGTGCCACCAGCCAAGCGGGGGGGCTGGGCAATGAGCAGTTCTTC. Translating it yields CATSQAGGLGNEQFF.

This clonotype showed up just a few times. V and J are TRBV28 and TRBJ2-3, with D perhaps assigned TRBD1 or TRBD2 (6 bases each). The CDR3 spans 14 residues. The germline V gene has CDR1 MDHEN and CDR2 SYDVKM. V lost 6 bases and J 0 bases, leaving 10 bases between the germline ends. CDR3 sequence: CASRGGGSTDTQYF. The DNA for the CDR3 is TGTGCCAGCAGGGGGGGCGGGAGCACAGATACGCAGTATTTT.

This clonotype came up a few times. The genes are TRBV7-6 and TRBJ1-5; D might be TRBD1 (5 bases). Germline V gene sequence: CDR1 SGHVS, CDR2 FNYEAQ. This CDR3 has 13 residues. Between the trimmed V and J ends, which lost 5 bases and 3 bases, there was a span of 8 bases. The CDR3 DNA reads TGTGCCAGCAGCCGACAGCCCAATCAGCCCCAGCATTTT. Translation gives CASSRQPNQPQHF.